The entry that follows covers one TCR beta chain sequence. Its cognate antigen has yet to be identified. Base qualities are not provided; no much larger clone lies one nucleotide away. This sample is part of a study of T-cell memory formation after mild COVID-19 (dated by TCRdb to the early 2020s). About the study as a whole: TCR sequence clusters from the two donors were found to be largely donor specific. In a couple of donors, T-cell clones that expanded and contracted after mild COVID-19 were followed by sequencing TCRalpha and TCRbeta repertoires longitudinally. The cohort comprised two young, previously healthy adult volunteers, one female and one male.

Sequencing was carried out with an Illumina NovaSeq 6000. cDNA libraries for TCRalpha and TCRbeta were prepared by 5'RACE using constant-segment primers, with sample barcodes and unique molecular identifiers added. RNA was extracted from every sample with Trizol reagent. Amplification of the libraries took two PCR steps, and the second step added a second sample barcode plus Illumina TruSeq adapters. Sequencing of libraries was performed on an Illumina NovaSeq with 2 x 150 bp paired-end reads. Processing in the source paper ran as follows. Reads were demultiplexed and collapsed into UMI-guided consensus sequences with migec v1.2.7. Using mixcr v2.1.11, the UMI consensuses were aligned to TRA and TRB V and J templates and assembled into clonotypes. A clonotype was counted as expanded or contracted only when both edgeR and NoisET called the clonotype significant, with the noise models trained on biological replicates. For edgeR calls, a false discovery rate-adjusted p below 0.01 and a log2 fold-change threshold of 1 were applied. As an exploratory analysis of dynamics, max-normalized trajectories of the 1000 most abundant clonotypes were examined with PCA combined with hierarchical clustering. Each responding clone was given a CD4 or CD8 phenotype based on the CD4+ and CD8+ repertoires, which had been sequenced separately. Clones were called with MiXCR by TCRdb after fastp trimmed the public reads at Q25, and only in-frame beta chains were retained. Rows matching on CDR3 protein sequence are summarized as one entry with the most common DNA and genes. What appears here as the V and J calls and clone size reflects TCRdb's work, not the paper's. This sample gives 90,000 to 120,000 distinct CDR3 sequences in total; approximately 14% of them show up just once. Approximately 43% of the sample is in the top ten clones.

Counted from cysteine to phenylalanine, this CDR3 has 14 amino acids. This entry keeps only the CDR3 DNA: 42 bases, framed from base 1. Taken from the germline V gene, the CDR1 and CDR2 loops are SGHRS and YFSETQ. V is clipped by 5 bases and J by 3 bases, and the sequence between their germline boundaries is 15 bases long. Ficoll-Paque density gradient centrifugation was used to isolate PBMCs. Paper-wide results and their limitations: Contracting CD4+ clones were found mainly in CM and EM memory subsets, while CD8+ clones were enriched in EMRA. Some responding clones were detected in pre-infection memory, which suggested that pre-existing cross-reactive memory T cells had joined the SARS-CoV-2 response. From day 15 to 85, contracting clones showed balanced CD4/CD8 phenotypes, whereas a second wave of clones that expanded from day 15 to 37 leaned towards CD4+. SARS-CoV-2 specificity was not confirmed for the second-wave clones peaking on day 37. Only a couple of mild cases were covered in the study, and larger cohorts including severe cases with pre-infection samples were considered necessary.

Material for sequencing was PBMCs or a T cell subset sorted from them (not recorded which). This TCR was recovered from a man younger than 35 who had mild COVID-19 (a few samples of this study predate the infection). The sample titles of this study are shuffled in the database, so cell type and time point are left out; the donor was told from shared clones. The receptor chain draws on TRBV5-1 and TRBJ2-7; the best D guess is TRBD2, with 5 bases matching. The nucleotide sequence is TGCGCCAGCAGTCTCTACCTGGGAGACTACGAGCAGTACTTC. The translation is CASSLYLGDYEQYF.